The next 21 T cell receptor beta chains were all read from a single sample in a study of identical twins. TCRdb independently ran MiXCR on the 5' RACE reads; one entry per CDR3 protein. Among 260,000 or so distinct CDR3 sequences listed, roughly 7.5% were seen once. Another study also made use of these data, one on yellow fever vaccine responses in identical twins.

The sample taken for sequencing was CD8+ T cells sorted from blood. The receptor set was obtained from a woman younger than 30 in good health.

This clonotype came up a few times. The V call is TRBV12-3 or TRBV12-4, the J call TRBJ2-5, with 11 bases aligning to TRBD2. Trimming cost V 6 bases and J 5 bases; bases outside gene matches: 8. This CDR3 has 15 residues. In nucleotides, the CDR3 is TGTGCCAGCAGCCGCGCGGGACTAGCGGCGGAGACCCAGTACTTC. This translates into CASSRAGLAAETQYF.

In its sample, this clonotype was seen a few times. The gene calls are TRBV6-1 and TRBJ2-7; the D gene is possibly TRBD2 (6 bases). This CDR3 has 16 residues. Germline values: CDR1 MNHNS, CDR2 SASEGT. Trimming shortened V by 5 bases and J by 6 bases, and 23 bases separated the two germline ends. The CDR3 here is CASSPGTRELVFEQYF. In DNA, the CDR3 is TGTGCCAGCAGTCCCGGGACTCGGGAACTTGTCTTCGAGCAGTACTTC.

This sequence joins TRBV4-1 and TRBJ2-6; D is unresolved. The CDR3 is 15 residues long. Germline CDR1 is MGHRA and CDR2 is YSYEKL. The V gene lost 4 bases and the J gene lost 1 base, with 8 bases spanning the gap. CDR3 amino acids: CASSPDGSGANVLTF. The CDR3, as DNA: TGCGCCAGCAGCCCCGACGGGTCTGGGGCCAACGTCCTGACTTTC.

This chain uses TRBV7-9 with TRBJ2-5, with a tentative D call TRBD2 (6 bases). Between the trimmed V and J ends, which lost 3 bases and 2 bases, there was a span of 16 bases. Germline loops: CDR1 SEHNR, CDR2 FQNEAQ (reference sequence). The CDR3 runs to 16 residues. CDR3 in DNA: TGTGCCAGCAGCTTGGGAACCCTGGGACTTCAAGAGACCCAGTACTTC. Encoded protein: CASSLGTLGLQETQYF.

The chain joins TRBV4-1 to TRBJ2-1; D is possibly TRBD1 or TRBD2 (5 bases each). Germline CDR1 is MGHRA and CDR2 is YSYEKL. V lost 7 bases, J lost 8 bases, and 21 bases lay in between. The CDR3 is made up of 15 amino acids. The CDR3 DNA follows: TGCGCCAGCAAACAAAAAGGAAGGGGAGTCGATGAGCAGTTCTTC. It yields the protein CASKQKGRGVDEQFF.

This clonotype was counted only a few times. This chain joins TRBV6-5 and TRBJ2-6; D not resolved. The CDR3 runs to 17 residues. The germline gives CDR1 MNHEY, CDR2 SVGAGI. V lost 1 base to trimming and J lost 0 bases, with 10 bases between them. Here the CDR3 reads CASSYFPHVSGANVLTF. CDR3 DNA: TGTGCCAGCAGTTACTTCCCACATGTCTCTGGGGCCAACGTCCTGACTTTC.

This clonotype occurred a few times. The rearrangement joins TRBV7-9 to TRBJ2-3; the D gene is possibly TRBD1 (6 bases). Germline lookup yields CDR1 SEHNR and CDR2 FQNEAQ (reference sequence). Trimming cost V 5 bases and J 2 bases, with 14 bases left between them. This CDR3 has 15 residues. CDR3 amino acids: CASSPQQGNTDTQYF. The CDR3, as DNA: TGTGCCAGCAGCCCGCAACAGGGTAACACAGATACGCAGTATTTT.

The rearrangement uses TRBV2 and TRBJ1-4, with 8 bases aligning to TRBD1. This CDR3 is 17 amino acids long. J was trimmed by 6 bases and V by 5 bases; bases with no gene match: 14. Germline CDR1 and CDR2: SNHLY and FYNNEI. The DNA for the CDR3 is TGTGCCAGCAGTCCCGGACAGGGAAGGGTTGCGGATGAAAAACTGTTTTTT. Its translation is CASSPGQGRVADEKLFF.

This clonotype was seen ten or more times. V is TRBV27 and J is TRBJ1-2, with a weak D call TRBD1 (5 bases). The CDR3 length is 13 residues. V was shortened by 5 bases and J by 4 bases, with 11 bases between the two germline ends. Looked up from germline, CDR1 is MNHEY and CDR2 is SMNVEV (reference sequence). The CDR3 reads CASSPGASYGYTF. The CDR3 bases are TGTGCCAGCAGTCCCGGGGCCTCCTATGGCTACACCTTC.

This clonotype was seen more than once but under ten times. The chain's CDR3 is CASSLYVGPYNEQFF. CDR3 DNA: TGTGCCAGCAGCTTATATGTGGGGCCCTACAATGAGCAGTTCTTC. The chain links TRBV7-3 to TRBJ2-1, with a tentative D call TRBD1 (5 bases). V lost 2 bases to trimming and J lost 2 bases, with 10 bases between them. Per germline, CDR1 SGHTA and CDR2 FQGTGA. This CDR3 comprises 15 residues.

This clonotype has at least ten counts. The rearrangement joins TRBV5-5 to TRBJ2-1, with D possibly TRBD1 on 5 matching bases. This CDR3 is built from 15 residues. Trimming took off 4 bases at V and 0 bases at J, with 11 bases between the two ends. From germline, CDR1 is SGHKS and CDR2 YYEKEE (reference sequence). The CDR3 is CASSKQDSSYNEQFF. CDR3 DNA sequence: TGTGCCAGCAGCAAACAAGACAGCTCCTACAATGAGCAGTTCTTC. The full variable domain, rest sourced from reference TRBV5-5 and TRBJ2-1, is DAGVTQSPTHLIKTRGQQVTLRCSPISGHKSVSWYQQVLGQGPQFIFQYYEKEERGRGNFPDRFSARQFPNYSSELNVNALLLGDSALYLCASSKQDSSYNEQFFGPGTRLTVL.

This clonotype was picked up a small number of times. The chain uses TRBV27 and TRBJ2-3, with 10 bases lining up with TRBD2. Trimming took 0 bases from V and 0 from J; bases not matched to a gene: 9. Per germline, CDR1 MNHEY and CDR2 SMNVEV (reference sequence). CDR3 length equals 19 residues. The chain's CDR3 is CASSLSPSGSYLSTDTQYF. Written as DNA, the CDR3 is TGTGCCAGCAGTTTATCTCCTAGCGGGAGCTACCTTAGCACAGATACGCAGTATTTT.

This clonotype was counted a few times. This chain uses TRBV6-2 or TRBV6-3 with TRBJ2-2; D is undetermined. The CDR3 length is 13 residues. Germline CDR1 and CDR2: MNHEY and SVGEGT. V was cut by 6 bases and J by 5 bases, with 10 bases left in between. The CDR3 reads CASSPTETGELFF. CDR3 bases: TGTGCCAGCAGCCCAACAGAGACCGGGGAGCTGTTTTTT.

This clonotype was found many times. CDR3 in amino acids: CASSLGTSGRDEQFF. The CDR3 DNA reads TGTGCCAGCAGCCTCGGGACTAGCGGGAGGGATGAGCAGTTCTTC. V and J are TRBV12-3 or TRBV12-4 and TRBJ2-1, with 16 nucleotides matching TRBD2. V trimming: 6 bases; J trimming: 8 bases; junction bases outside the gene matches: 4. The length of the CDR3 is 15 residues.

This clonotype was seen at least ten times. The rearrangement joins TRBV20-1 to TRBJ2-7; D gene unclear. CDR3 length: 13 amino acids. Germline V gives CDR1 DFQATT, CDR2 SNEGSKA (reference sequence). V was cut by 6 bases and J by 0 bases, with 12 bases left in between. Written as DNA, the CDR3 is TGCAGTGCCCCGGAGCTGAGCTCCTACGAGCAGTACGTC. This encodes CSAPELSSYEQYV.

V gene TRBV9 combines with J gene TRBJ2-7, with D tentatively TRBD1 (6 bases). Between the trimmed V and J ends, which lost 3 bases and 3 bases, there was a span of 19 bases. Germline values: CDR1 SGDLS, CDR2 YYNGEE. The CDR3 length is 16 residues. The CDR3 DNA reads TGTGCCAGCAGCGAATTTGTTGGCAGGGGTGTCTACGAGCAGTACTTC. This gives the protein CASSEFVGRGVYEQYF.

Comments on this clonotype: One junction end disagrees with the germline gene, perhaps due to a read error. This chain links TRBV3-1 with TRBJ1-1, with TRBD1 matching over 11 bases. The CDR3 is 14 amino acids. Germline V gene lookup returns CDR1 LGHDT and CDR2 YNNKEL (reference sequence). In DNA form, the CDR3 reads TGTGCCAGCCGCCAATGGGACAGGGGGACTGAAGCTTTCTTT. This encodes CASRQWDRGTEAFF.

The chain is built from TRBV25-1 and TRBJ2-1; 10 nucleotides agree with TRBD1. Germline trimming cut 3 bases from V and 4 bases from J; bases unmatched to any gene: 18. Germline CDR1 and CDR2: MGHDK and SYGVNS. CDR3 length: 20 amino acids. In DNA, the CDR3 is TGTGCCAGCAGTGATCAACCGGGACAGGGGTCGATTTATATTTACAATGAGCAGTTCTTC. Protein product: CASSDQPGQGSIYIYNEQFF.

The V call is TRBV24-1, the J call TRBJ2-1; D unresolved. Between the trimmed V and J ends, which lost 4 bases and 2 bases, there was a span of 11 bases. Per the germline V gene, CDR1 is KGHDR and CDR2 is SFDVKD. This CDR3 has 15 amino acids. The CDR3 bases are TGTGCCACCAGTGACACCGGCCAGACCTACAATGAGCAGTTCTTC. This gives the protein CATSDTGQTYNEQFF.

This clonotype appeared a few times. The rearrangement joins TRBV3-1 to TRBJ2-2; D unresolved. The CDR3 consists of 16 residues. Trimming left V 0 bases short and J 4 bases short, with 12 bases between. Germline V gene data show CDR1 as LGHDT and CDR2 as YNNKEL (reference sequence). CDR3 loop: CASSQDPTAATGELFF. In DNA, the CDR3 is TGTGCCAGCAGCCAAGATCCTACGGCCGCCACCGGGGAGCTGTTTTTT.

The V call is TRBV19, the J call TRBJ2-7, with D perhaps given as TRBD1 or TRBD2 (5 bases each). The CDR3 runs to 15 residues. Germline CDR1 is LNHDA and CDR2 is SQIVND (reference sequence). V lost 1 base to trimming and J lost 0 bases, with 10 bases between them. This CDR3 is CASSIGDGISYEQYF. CDR3 DNA sequence: TGTGCCAGTAGTATAGGGGACGGAATCTCCTACGAGCAGTACTTC.